This passage covers 21 T cell receptor beta chains from one sample sequenced in a study of T cells in localized non-small cell lung cancer. Data came from immunoSEQ multiplex PCR; TCRdb stores just in-frame clones and leaves some out. The sample has tens of thousands of clones, 84% seen once; the top ten hold approximately 13%. Specimen: peripheral blood, collected before any cancer treatment. Receptors were obtained from a female donor older than 55 with stage I lung adenocarcinoma.

This chain joins TRBV10-3 and TRBJ2-3, with 9 bases that match TRBD1. The CDR3 contains 13 residues. Trimming took 6 bases from V and 3 from J; bases not matched to a gene: 1. Germline CDR1 reads ENHRY; CDR2 reads SYGVKD. This chain's CDR3 is CAIRGQGTDTQYF. The DNA of the CDR3 is TGTGCCATCAGGGGACAGGGAACAGATACGCAGTATTTT.

This clone was counted only a few times. V is TRBV2 and J is TRBJ1-5; D is ambiguous. Germline-derived CDR1 and CDR2 are SNHLY and FYNNEI. The CDR3 runs to 13 residues. Trimming pared 6 bases from V and 6 bases from J, leaving 12 bases between. The CDR3 DNA reads TGTGCCAGCAGGAATTATCATAGTCAGCCCCAGCATTTT. It translates to CASRNYHSQPQHF.

J is TRBJ2-1 and V is TRBV19; TRBD2 matches at 10 bases. CDR3 length equals 14 residues. Germline loops: CDR1 LNHDA, CDR2 SQIVND (reference sequence). V shed 10 bases and J 7 bases; nucleotides not matched to a gene: 10. CDR3 loop: CATDQTSGRNEQFF. CDR3 nucleotide sequence: TGTGCCACCGACCAGACTAGCGGGCGGAATGAGCAGTTCTTC.

The gene calls are TRBV9 and TRBJ1-2; no clear D. The germline V gene has CDR1 SGDLS and CDR2 YYNGEE. V shed 0 bases and J shed 3 bases, with 9 bases lying between them. The CDR3 is made up of 14 amino acids. CDR3 sequence reads: CASSVDSAHYGYTF. The CDR3 DNA sequence: TGTGCCAGCAGCGTAGATTCAGCACACTATGGCTACACCTTC.

The J gene is TRBJ2-7, the V gene TRBV18; D ambiguous. V lost 2 bases, J lost 3 bases, and 8 bases lay in between. This CDR3 has 13 amino acids. CDR1 and CDR2 from the germline V gene are KGHSH and LQKENI. CDR3 protein: CASSPTGGYEQYF. Here the CDR3 DNA reads TGTGCCAGCTCACCAACGGGTGGCTACGAGCAGTACTTC.

This clone was recorded a few times. The CDR3 DNA is TGTGCCAGCAGCTTAGTGTGGAAGGGGGACTACGAGCAGTACTTC. Encoded protein: CASSLVWKGDYEQYF. The chain employs TRBV11-2 and TRBJ2-7; perhaps TRBD1 as D (6 bases). Germline CDR1 SGHAT, CDR2 FQNNGV. The CDR3 loop spans 15 amino acids. V lost 1 base and J lost 3, with 13 bases in between. Full variable domain (rest looked up from reference TRBV11-2 and TRBJ2-7): EAGVAQSPRYKIIEKRQSVAFWCNPISGHATLYWYQQILGQGPKLLIQFQNNGVVDDSQLPKDRFSAERLKGVDSTLKIQPAKLEDSAVYLCASSLVWKGDYEQYFGPGTRLTVT.

CDR3 residues: CASSGRNYEQYF. The CDR3 DNA sequence: TGTGCCAGCAGCGGAAGGAACTACGAGCAGTACTTC. The chain combines TRBV2 with TRBJ2-7; D is uncertain. V was trimmed by 6 bases and J by 3 bases, leaving 9 bases between them. CDR3 length equals 12 residues. Germline V gene sequence: CDR1 SNHLY, CDR2 FYNNEI.

The chain recombines TRBV28 with TRBJ1-2; 8 nucleotides align to TRBD1. The V gene end was trimmed by 6 bases and the J gene end by 2 bases; junction bases not matched to a gene: 5. Germline CDR1 is MDHEN and CDR2 is SYDVKM. The CDR3 sequence is 14 residues long. DNA for the CDR3: TGTGCCAGCAGGCTGACAGGGGTCAACTATGGCTACACCTTC. This sequence encodes CASRLTGVNYGYTF.

The chain uses TRBV13 and TRBJ2-2, with TRBD2 matching 14 bases. CDR1 is PRHDT and CDR2 is FYEKMQ in the germline V gene (reference sequence). J was trimmed by 1 base and V by 5 bases; bases with no gene match: 3. The CDR3 runs 17 residues. The chain's CDR3 is CASSPGLAGENTGELFF. In DNA form, the CDR3 reads TGTGCCAGCAGCCCGGGACTAGCGGGAGAGAACACCGGGGAGCTGTTTTTT.

CDR3 in DNA: TGCGCCAGCAGCCGACAGGACCCAGACTACGAGCAGTACTTC. Encoded protein: CASSRQDPDYEQYF. The V gene is TRBV5-1, the J gene TRBJ2-7, with D maybe TRBD1 (6 bases). The CDR3 is made up of 14 amino acids. Germline values: CDR1 SGHRS, CDR2 YFSETQ. Deletions cut 4 bases from V and 3 bases from J, with 14 bases between.

The rearrangement links TRBV9 to TRBJ2-2; D remains unclear. The V gene's germline CDR1 is SGDLS and CDR2 YYNGEE. This CDR3 contains 12 residues. V was clipped by 5 bases and J by 4 bases, with 6 bases between them. The CDR3 loop is CASRGPTGELFF. In DNA form, the CDR3 reads TGTGCCAGCAGAGGTCCCACCGGGGAGCTGTTTTTT.

This clone has a handful of counts. This chain connects TRBV25-1 to TRBJ1-2; tentatively, D is TRBD1 (6 bases). V was shortened by 6 bases and J by 2 bases, with 10 bases between the two germline ends. Germline CDR1 reads MGHDK; CDR2 reads SYGVNS. CDR3 size: 13 residues. CDR3 amino acids: CASRGGSNYGYTF. The CDR3, as DNA: TGTGCCAGCAGGGGGGGCAGCAACTATGGCTACACCTTC.

This clone appeared once. J is TRBJ2-3 and V is TRBV9, with D unclear. Germline V gives CDR1 SGDLS, CDR2 YYNGEE. The CDR3 is 12 amino acids. V gave up 2 bases and J gave up 5 bases, with 6 bases separating them. The CDR3 region has the DNA TGTGCCAGCAGCGTGCGAGAAGATACGCAGTATTTT. As protein: CASSVREDTQYF.

This clone was detected only a few times. V gene TRBV6-6 combines with J gene TRBJ1-3; D is possibly TRBD1 (5 bases). CDR3 size: 13 residues. V was shortened by 7 bases and J by 1 base, with 8 bases between the two germline ends. CDR1 is MNHNY, CDR2 SVGAGI, per germline (reference sequence). The CDR3 DNA reads TGTGCCAGCAATACAGGATCTGGAAACACCATATATTTT. Protein sequence: CASNTGSGNTIYF.

The CDR3 loop is CASSEGLFYGYTF. CDR3 in DNA: TGCGCCAGCAGTGAGGGCCTTTTCTATGGCTACACCTTC. The chain recombines TRBV10-1 with TRBJ1-2, with D unresolved. The CDR3 consists of 13 residues. Germline values: CDR1 WNHNN, CDR2 SYGVQD (reference sequence). V was trimmed by 2 bases and J by 4 bases, leaving 8 bases between them.

This sequence joins TRBV5-1 and TRBJ2-2; 7 bases map to TRBD1. In germline, CDR1 is SGHRS, CDR2 YFSETQ. This CDR3 has 14 residues. The trim removed 4 bases at V and 3 bases at J, leaving 3 bases unmatched. The CDR3 coding sequence is TGCGCCAGCAGCATTACAGGGGACACCGGGGAGCTGTTTTTT. Encoded protein: CASSITGDTGELFF.

About this clone: The sample contains more than one DNA sequence encoding this CDR3. The chain carries TRBV2 and TRBJ2-7; 10 bases agree with TRBD2. The CDR3 totals 16 residues. CDR1 is SNHLY and CDR2 is FYNNEI in the germline V gene. With V trimmed by 1 base and J by 5 bases, 8 bases remained unmatched. The CDR3 loop is CASSEGWASGGHEQYF. The CDR3 region has the DNA TGTGCCAGCAGTGAAGGGTGGGCTAGCGGGGGTCACGAGCAGTACTTC.

V gene TRBV19 combines with J gene TRBJ1-3; D gene unclear. Looked up from germline, CDR1 is LNHDA and CDR2 is SQIVND (reference sequence). V was shortened by 0 bases and J by 4 bases, with 4 bases between the two germline ends. The CDR3 is made up of 13 amino acids. CDR3 sequence: CASSIEGGNTIYF. In DNA form, the CDR3 reads TGTGCCAGTAGTATAGAGGGAGGAAACACCATATATTTT.

The V call is TRBV19, the J call TRBJ2-3, with a weak D call TRBD1 (8 bases). CDR1 is LNHDA, CDR2 SQIVND, per germline (reference sequence). The ends were cut back, 6 bases at V and 2 bases at J, with 27 bases in the middle. The CDR3 loop spans 19 amino acids. This CDR3 is CASSLATRQGRGTTDTQYF. CDR3 in DNA: TGTGCCAGTAGCCTAGCCACACGACAGGGGAGGGGAACCACAGATACGCAGTATTTT.

This chain uses TRBV6-5 with TRBJ1-3, with D possibly TRBD1 on 5 matching bases. Trimming shortened V by 0 bases and J by 1 base, and 10 bases separated the two germline ends. The CDR3 covers 16 residues. CDR1 and CDR2 (germline): MNHEY, SVGAGI. CDR3 residues: CASSYSGDFSGNTIYF. DNA for the CDR3: TGTGCCAGCAGTTACTCGGGGGATTTTTCTGGAAACACCATATATTTT.

The chain couples TRBV5-4 to TRBJ2-7, with 8 bases identical to TRBD2. Germline trimming cut 0 bases from V and 6 bases from J; bases unmatched to any gene: 8. Germline V gene sequence: CDR1 SGHNT, CDR2 YYREEE (reference sequence). This CDR3 is built from 15 residues. The CDR3 coding sequence is TGTGCCAGCAGCTTGGATCAGCGGGAGCGTGGCGAGCAGTACTTC. It codes for CASSLDQRERGEQYF.